The 6 T cell receptor beta chains reported below all come from one sample, sequenced in a study of T cells in localized non-small cell lung cancer. Sequenced by immunoSEQ multiplex PCR; TCRdb stores in-frame clones only, minus some. The sample consists of 70,000 to 100,000 clones, under 95% of them appearing once. The sample consisted of PBMCs, taken before any cancer treatment. Receptors were obtained from a woman aged 35-75 years with stage II squamous cell lung carcinoma.

This chain links TRBV6-1 with TRBJ1-6, with TRBD1 identical over 8 bases. The CDR3 is 14 amino acids. V was pared by 4 bases and J by 13 bases, with 9 bases of the junction left unmatched. Per germline, CDR1 MNHNS and CDR2 SASEGT. Written as DNA, the CDR3 is TGTGCCAGCAGTGGGACAGGGCTTCCCGACCCCCTCCACTTT. Translated: CASSGTGLPDPLHF.

The rearrangement uses TRBV2 and TRBJ2-1, with 7 bases lining up with TRBD2. CDR1 is SNHLY, CDR2 FYNNEI, per germline. J lost 0 bases, V lost 6 bases, and 17 bases had no gene match. The CDR3 length is 19 residues. The CDR3 is CASSPRPPSGLNSYNEQFF. The CDR3, as DNA: TGTGCCAGCAGCCCTCGTCCCCCTAGCGGCTTGAACTCCTACAATGAGCAGTTCTTC.

The V and J genes are TRBV19 and TRBJ1-1, with D perhaps matching TRBD1 (6 bases). The CDR3 loop spans 16 amino acids. Germline V lookup: CDR1 LNHDA, CDR2 SQIVND (reference sequence). Trimming took off 4 bases at V and 5 bases at J, with 20 bases between the two ends. The CDR3 sequence: CASSTQTGSSVTEAFF. The CDR3 DNA reads as TGTGCCAGTAGTACACAAACAGGGTCCAGCGTGACTGAAGCTTTCTTT.

The chain carries TRBV2 and TRBJ1-3; unclear D gene. The CDR3 spans 12 residues. V shed 5 bases and J shed 0 bases, with 2 bases lying between them. CDR1 is SNHLY and CDR2 is FYNNEI in the germline V gene. The CDR3 loop is CASSNSGNTIYF. CDR3 in DNA: TGTGCCAGCAGTAACTCTGGAAACACCATATATTTT. Supplemented by reference TRBV2 and TRBJ1-3, the full variable domain reads EPEVTQTPSHQVTQMGQEVILRCVPISNHLYFYWYRQILGQKVEFLVSFYNNEISEKSEIFDDQFSVERPDGSNFTLKIRSTKLEDSAMYFCASSNSGNTIYFGEGSWLTVV.

The chain joins TRBV7-6 to TRBJ2-7; TRBD2 agrees at 8 bases. Germline V gene sequence: CDR1 SGHVS, CDR2 FNYEAQ. V shed 4 bases and J 6 bases; nucleotides not matched to a gene: 11. This CDR3 is built from 15 residues. The CDR3 sequence: CASSSPRAGGAEQYF. The DNA for the CDR3 is TGTGCCAGCAGCTCGCCCCGGGCGGGAGGCGCCGAGCAGTACTTC.

The rearrangement links TRBV19 to TRBJ2-7; the D is unclear. The CDR3 loop spans 14 amino acids. V was shortened by 1 base and J by 2 bases, with 9 bases between the two germline ends. Per germline, CDR1 LNHDA and CDR2 SQIVND (reference sequence). CDR3 sequence (DNA): TGTGCCAGTAGTATAGTTGGGCGTGCCTACGAGCAGTACTTC. Translated: CASSIVGRAYEQYF.